This T cell receptor (beta chain) was identified in a study of early T cells in non-severe SARS-CoV-2 infection. Overall study results and limits: VDJdb matches were skewed toward anti-spike CD8 T cell responses.

A single record per CDR3 protein comes from TCRdb applying MiXCR to the 5' RACE reads. The repertoire holds 50,000 to 70,000 distinct CDR3 sequences, more than 7% seen once, with approximately 3.6% in the top ten. The CDR3 is 15 residues long. The trim removed 0 bases at V and 7 bases at J, leaving 7 bases unmatched. Germline CDR1 reads LGHNA; CDR2 reads YNFKEQ. This clonotype has a handful of counts. Its antigen is as yet unknown. The receptor was isolated from an adult who was a healthcare worker with PCR-confirmed SARS-CoV-2 infection or an uninfected control (not recorded which). This chain uses TRBV4-2 with TRBJ1-1; 8 nucleotides agree with TRBD1. The sequenced material came from whole blood. DNA for the CDR3: TGTGCCAGCAGCCAAGAAGAGGGACAGGACCTTGAAGCTTTCTTT. As protein: CASSQEEGQDLEAFF.